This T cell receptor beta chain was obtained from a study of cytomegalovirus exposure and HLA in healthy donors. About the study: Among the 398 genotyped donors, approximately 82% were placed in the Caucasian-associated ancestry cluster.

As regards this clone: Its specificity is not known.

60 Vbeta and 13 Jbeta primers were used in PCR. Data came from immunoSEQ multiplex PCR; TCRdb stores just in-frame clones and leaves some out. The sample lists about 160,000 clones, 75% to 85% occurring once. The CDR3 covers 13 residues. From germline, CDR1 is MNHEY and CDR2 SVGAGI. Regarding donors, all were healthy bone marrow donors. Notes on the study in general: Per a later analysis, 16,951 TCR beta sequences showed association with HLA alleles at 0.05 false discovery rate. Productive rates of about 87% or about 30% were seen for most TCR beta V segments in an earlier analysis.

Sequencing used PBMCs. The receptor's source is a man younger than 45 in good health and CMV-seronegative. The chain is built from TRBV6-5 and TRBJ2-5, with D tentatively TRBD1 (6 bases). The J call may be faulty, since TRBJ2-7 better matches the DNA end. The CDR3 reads CASSRQATYEQYF. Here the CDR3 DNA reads TGTGCCAGCAGTCGACAGGCCACCTACGAGCAGTACTTC.